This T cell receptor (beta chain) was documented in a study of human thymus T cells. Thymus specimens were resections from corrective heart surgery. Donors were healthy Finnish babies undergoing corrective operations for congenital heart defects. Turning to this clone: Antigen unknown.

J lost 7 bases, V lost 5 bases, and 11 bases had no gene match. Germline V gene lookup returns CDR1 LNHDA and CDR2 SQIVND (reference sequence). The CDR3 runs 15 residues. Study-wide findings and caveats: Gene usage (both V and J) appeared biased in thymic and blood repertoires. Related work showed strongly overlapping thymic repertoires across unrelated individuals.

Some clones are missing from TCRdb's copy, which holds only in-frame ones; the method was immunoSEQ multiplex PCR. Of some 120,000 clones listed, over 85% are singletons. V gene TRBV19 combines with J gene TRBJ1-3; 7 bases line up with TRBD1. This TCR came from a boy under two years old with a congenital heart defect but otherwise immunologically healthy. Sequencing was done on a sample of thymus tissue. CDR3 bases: TGTGCCAGTAGTGGGCCTTGGACAGGCCGGAACACCATATATTTT. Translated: CASSGPWTGRNTIYF.